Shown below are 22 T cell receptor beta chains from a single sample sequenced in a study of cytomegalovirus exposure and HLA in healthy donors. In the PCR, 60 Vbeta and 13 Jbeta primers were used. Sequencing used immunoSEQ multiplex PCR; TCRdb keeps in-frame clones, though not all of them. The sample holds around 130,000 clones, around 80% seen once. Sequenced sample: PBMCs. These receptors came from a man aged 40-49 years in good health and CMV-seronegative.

The CDR3, as DNA: TGTGCCATCAGTGGTACTCGGGACAGGATGGGAAACACCATATATTTT. As protein: CAISGTRDRMGNTIYF. The chain has TRBV10-3 and TRBJ1-3; TRBD1 matches 8 bases. This CDR3 spans 16 amino acids. The J segment lost 4 bases and the V segment lost 4 bases, leaving 9 bases of the junction unmatched. Germline assignment: CDR1 ENHRY and CDR2 SYGVKD.

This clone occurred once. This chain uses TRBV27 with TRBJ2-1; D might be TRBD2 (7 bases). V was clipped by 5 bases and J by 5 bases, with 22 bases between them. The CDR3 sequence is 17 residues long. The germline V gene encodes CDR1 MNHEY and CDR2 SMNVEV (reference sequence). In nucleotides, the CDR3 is TGTGCCAGCAGTCTTATCGGGGGGCGGGAAAGGAACAATGAGCAGTTCTTC. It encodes CASSLIGGRERNNEQFF.

CDR3 DNA sequence: TGTGCCAGCAGTGAAATCGGTAAAGGGGCAGGGGGTGGCAAAGAGACCCAGTACTTC. Amino acid sequence: CASSEIGKGAGGGKETQYF. V is TRBV2 and J is TRBJ2-5; 7 bases match TRBD1. V lost 2 bases to trimming and J lost 3 bases; unmatched junction nucleotides: 18. The germline V gene encodes CDR1 SNHLY and CDR2 FYNNEI. CDR3 length: 19 amino acids.

DNA of the CDR3: TGCGCCAGCAGCTTGTTAGTCGGCGACCGGGGGGGAGCTTTCTTT. Encoded protein: CASSLLVGDRGGAFF. The chain links TRBV5-1 to TRBJ1-1, with D perhaps matching TRBD1 (5 bases). Deletions cut 1 base from V and 10 bases from J, with 20 bases between. The CDR3 has 15 amino acids. The germline CDR1 and CDR2 sequences are SGHRS and YFSETQ.

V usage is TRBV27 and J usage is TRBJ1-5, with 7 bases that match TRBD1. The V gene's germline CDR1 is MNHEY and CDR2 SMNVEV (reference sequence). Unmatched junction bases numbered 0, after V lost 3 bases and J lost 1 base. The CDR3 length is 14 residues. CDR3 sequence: CASSLDRSNQPQHF. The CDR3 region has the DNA TGTGCCAGCAGTTTGGACAGGAGCAATCAGCCCCAGCATTTT.

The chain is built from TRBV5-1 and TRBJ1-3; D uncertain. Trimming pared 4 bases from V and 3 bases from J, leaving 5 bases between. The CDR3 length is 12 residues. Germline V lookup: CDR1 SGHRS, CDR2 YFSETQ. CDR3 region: CASSPLGNTIYF. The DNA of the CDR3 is TGCGCCAGCAGCCCCCTTGGAAACACCATATATTTT.

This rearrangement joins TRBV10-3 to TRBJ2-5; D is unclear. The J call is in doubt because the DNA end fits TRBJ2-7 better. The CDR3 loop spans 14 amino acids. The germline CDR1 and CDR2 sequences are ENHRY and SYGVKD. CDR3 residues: CAISAADRDYEQYF. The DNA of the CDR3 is TGTGCCATCAGTGCCGCCGACCGAGACTACGAGCAGTACTTC.

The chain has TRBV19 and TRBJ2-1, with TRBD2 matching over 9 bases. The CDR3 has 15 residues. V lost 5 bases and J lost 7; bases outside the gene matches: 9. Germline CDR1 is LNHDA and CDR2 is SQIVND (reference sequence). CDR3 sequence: CASSVSGSLVNEQFF. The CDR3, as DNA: TGTGCCAGTAGTGTTAGCGGGAGCCTTGTTAATGAGCAGTTCTTC.

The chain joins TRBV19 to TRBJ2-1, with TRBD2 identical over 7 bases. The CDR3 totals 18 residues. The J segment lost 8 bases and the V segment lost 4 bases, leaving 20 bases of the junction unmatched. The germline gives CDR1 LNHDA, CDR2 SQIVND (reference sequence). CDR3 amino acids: CASSNQGLVIGHEDEQFF. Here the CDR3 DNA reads TGTGCCAGTAGTAACCAAGGACTAGTTATTGGACACGAGGATGAGCAGTTCTTC. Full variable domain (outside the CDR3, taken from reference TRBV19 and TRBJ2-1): DGGITQSPKYLFRKEGQNVTLSCEQNLNHDAMYWYRQDPGQGLRLIYYSQIVNDFQKGDIAEGYSVSREKKESFPLTVTSAQKNPTAFYLCASSNQGLVIGHEDEQFFGPGTRLTVL.

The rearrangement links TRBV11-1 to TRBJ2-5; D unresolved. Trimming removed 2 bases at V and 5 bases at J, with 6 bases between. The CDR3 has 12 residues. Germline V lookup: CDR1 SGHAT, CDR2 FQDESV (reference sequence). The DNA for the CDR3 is TGTGCCAGCAGCTTACAGGATGAGACCCAGTACTTC. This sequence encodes CASSLQDETQYF.

Here the CDR3 reads CASSLATAMNTEAFF. CDR3 sequence (DNA): TGTGCCAGCAGCTTAGCGACAGCCATGAACACTGAAGCTTTCTTT. The rearrangement uses TRBV7-2 and TRBJ1-1, with D perhaps TRBD1 (5 bases). Deletions cut 0 bases from V and 0 bases from J, with 8 bases between. The CDR3 is 15 amino acids. The germline CDR1 and CDR2 sequences are SGHTA and FQGNSA. Based on the CDR3 plus reference TRBV7-2 and TRBJ1-1, the full variable domain is GAGVSQSPSNKVTEKGKDVELRCDPISGHTALYWYRQSLGQGLEFLIYFQGNSAPDKSGLPSDRFSAERTGGSVSTLTIQRTQQEDSAVYLCASSLATAMNTEAFFGQGTRLTVV.

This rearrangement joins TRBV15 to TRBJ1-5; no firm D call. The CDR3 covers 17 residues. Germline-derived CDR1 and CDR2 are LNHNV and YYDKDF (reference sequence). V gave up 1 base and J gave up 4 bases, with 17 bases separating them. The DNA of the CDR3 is TGTGCCACCAGCAGAGCTCGGTTACTCCGAGAAAATCAGCCCCAGCATTTT. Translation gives CATSRARLLRENQPQHF. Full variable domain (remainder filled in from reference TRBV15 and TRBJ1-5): DAMVIQNPRYQVTQFGKPVTLSCSQTLNHNVMYWYQQKSSQAPKLLFHYYDKDFNNEADTPDNFQSRRPNTSFCFLDIRSPGLGDTAMYLCATSRARLLRENQPQHFGDGTRLSIL.

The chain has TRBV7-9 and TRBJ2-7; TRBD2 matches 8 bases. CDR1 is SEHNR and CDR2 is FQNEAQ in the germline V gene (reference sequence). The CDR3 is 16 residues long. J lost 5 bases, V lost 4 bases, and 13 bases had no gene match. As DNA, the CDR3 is TGTGCCAGCAGCTCCGGGGGGGGTAGCGGGGTACACGAGCAGTACTTC. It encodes CASSSGGGSGVHEQYF. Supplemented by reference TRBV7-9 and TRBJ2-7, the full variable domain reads DTGVSQNPRHKITKRGQNVTFRCDPISEHNRLYWYRQTLGQGPEFLTYFQNEAQLEKSRLLSDRFSAERPKGSFSTLEIQRTEQGDSAMYLCASSSGGGSGVHEQYFGPGTRLTVT.

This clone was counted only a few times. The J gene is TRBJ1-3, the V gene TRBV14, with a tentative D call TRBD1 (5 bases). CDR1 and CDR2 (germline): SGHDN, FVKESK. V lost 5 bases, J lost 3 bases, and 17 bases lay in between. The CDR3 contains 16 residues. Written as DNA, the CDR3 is TGTGCCAGCAGCTTGCAGGGACTGGGAGTTGGAAACACCATATATTTT. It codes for CASSLQGLGVGNTIYF.

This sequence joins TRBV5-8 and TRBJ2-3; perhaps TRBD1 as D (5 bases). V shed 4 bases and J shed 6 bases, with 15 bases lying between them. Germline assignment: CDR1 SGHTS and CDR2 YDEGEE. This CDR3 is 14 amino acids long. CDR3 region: CASSPPTVPDTQYF. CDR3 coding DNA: TGTGCCAGCAGCCCGCCGACAGTCCCCGATACGCAGTATTTT.

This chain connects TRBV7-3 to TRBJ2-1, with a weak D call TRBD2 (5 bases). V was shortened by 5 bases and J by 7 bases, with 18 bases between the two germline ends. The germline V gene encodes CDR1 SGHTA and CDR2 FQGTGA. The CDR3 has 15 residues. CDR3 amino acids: CASSLAGFDDNEQFF. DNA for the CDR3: TGTGCCAGCAGCCTAGCCGGATTTGATGATAATGAGCAGTTCTTC.

The CDR3 nucleotides are TGTGCCTGGAGGGGGGCTTATAGCAATCAGCCCCAGCATTTT. This translates into CAWRGAYSNQPQHF. This sequence joins TRBV30 and TRBJ1-5; TRBD1 might be the D (6 bases). Trimming cost V 3 bases and J 0 bases, with 9 bases left between them. The germline V gene has CDR1 GTSNPN and CDR2 SVGIG (reference sequence). CDR3 length equals 14 residues. The full variable domain, in which reference TRBV30 and TRBJ1-5 provide the parts outside the CDR3, is SQTIHQWPATLVQPVGSPLSLECTVEGTSNPNLYWYRQAAGRGLQLLFYSVGIGQISSEVPQNLSASRPQDRQFILSSKKLLLSDSGFYLCAWRGAYSNQPQHFGDGTRLSIL.

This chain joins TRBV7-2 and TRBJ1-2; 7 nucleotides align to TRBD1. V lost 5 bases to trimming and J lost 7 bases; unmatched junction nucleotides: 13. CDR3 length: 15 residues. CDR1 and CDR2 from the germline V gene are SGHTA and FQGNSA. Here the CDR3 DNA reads TGTGCCAGCAGCCATCCGGGACAGAGTACGACTGGCTACACCTTC. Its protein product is CASSHPGQSTTGYTF.

CDR3 region: CASSDSGTGFYNEQFF. In nucleotides, the CDR3 is TGTGCCAGCAGTGATTCCGGGACAGGGTTTTACAATGAGCAGTTCTTC. This chain uses TRBV6-1 with TRBJ2-1; TRBD1 matches 9 bases. V lost 3 bases, J lost 4 bases, and 7 bases stayed unmatched. Germline values: CDR1 MNHNS, CDR2 SASEGT. CDR3 size: 16 residues.

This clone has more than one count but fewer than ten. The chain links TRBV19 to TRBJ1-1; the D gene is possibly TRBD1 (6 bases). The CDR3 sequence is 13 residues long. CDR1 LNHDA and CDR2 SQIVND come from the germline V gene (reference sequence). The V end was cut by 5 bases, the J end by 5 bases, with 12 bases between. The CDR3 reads CASSARGWTEAFF. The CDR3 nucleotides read TGTGCCAGTAGTGCCAGGGGTTGGACTGAAGCTTTCTTT.

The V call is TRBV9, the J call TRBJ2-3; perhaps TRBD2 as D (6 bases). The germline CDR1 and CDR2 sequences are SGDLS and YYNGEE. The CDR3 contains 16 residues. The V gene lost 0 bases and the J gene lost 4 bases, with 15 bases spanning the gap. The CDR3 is CASSVGEVWGADTQYF. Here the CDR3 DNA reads TGTGCCAGCAGCGTAGGTGAGGTCTGGGGGGCAGATACGCAGTATTTT.

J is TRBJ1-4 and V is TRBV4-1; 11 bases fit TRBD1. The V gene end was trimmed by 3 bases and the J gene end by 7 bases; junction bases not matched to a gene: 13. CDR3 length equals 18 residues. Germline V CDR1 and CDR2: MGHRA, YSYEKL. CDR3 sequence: CASSHKSGQGARFEKLFF. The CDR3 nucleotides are TGCGCCAGCAGCCACAAATCCGGACAGGGGGCGCGGTTTGAAAAACTGTTTTTT.